This T cell receptor beta chain came from a study of blood T cell repertoires in COVID-19. Overall study: T cells, B-cell-depleted T cells, or PBMCs supplied cDNA or gDNA.

Clones were sequenced by immunoSEQ multiplex PCR, and TCRdb holds only the in-frame ones, with some missing. The sample carries around 250,000 clones, roughly 84% recorded once. This receptor was obtained from a man aged 45-65 years who had recovered from COVID-19. The sequenced sample was PBMCs or T cells enriched from blood (not recorded which).

CDR3 protein: CASSPGGDHYGYTF. The CDR3 DNA follows: TGCGCCAGCAGCCCTGGAGGGGATCACTATGGCTACACCTTC. The rearrangement uses TRBV4-1 and TRBJ1-2, with D perhaps TRBD1 (5 bases). CDR3 size: 14 residues. Germline loops: CDR1 MGHRA, CDR2 YSYEKL. V lost 4 bases and J lost 3, with 12 bases in between.